The next 17 T cell receptor beta chains were all read from a single sample in a study of blood T cells in healthy people across ages. PCR was performed a second time for roughly 7 to 12 cycles using a sample-barcoded 5' primer and a J-beta primer mix. Each CDR3 protein gets one entry after TCRdb re-called the 5' RACE reads with MiXCR. The sample lists hundreds of thousands of distinct CDR3 sequences, 35% to 50% occurring once. The sequenced sample consisted of blood. Source of these receptors: a man aged 80 or over in good health.

Ten or more counts support this clonotype. The chain has TRBV28 and TRBJ1-2; 9 bases are shared with TRBD1. This CDR3 has 12 residues. Germline CDR1 and CDR2: MDHEN and SYDVKM. V shed 10 bases and J 8 bases; nucleotides not matched to a gene: 8. CDR3 protein: CATPGQGKGYTF. The CDR3 region has the DNA TGTGCCACCCCGGGACAGGGAAAGGGCTACACCTTC.

For the CDR3, the DNA is TGTGCCAGTAGTATAGATAGTGGAGCCGCTTATGGCTACACCTTC. Translated: CASSIDSGAAYGYTF. This sequence joins TRBV19 and TRBJ1-2; D not resolved. Trimming removed 0 bases from V and 5 bases from J, with 13 bases in between. The CDR3 has 15 residues. Germline values: CDR1 LNHDA, CDR2 SQIVND (reference sequence).

This chain links TRBV4-2 with TRBJ2-3, with 10 bases that match TRBD2. CDR1 and CDR2 (germline): LGHNA, YNFKEQ. V lost 3 bases to trimming and J lost 0 bases; unmatched junction nucleotides: 9. This CDR3 comprises 18 residues. The DNA for the CDR3 is TGTGCCAGCAGCCAGGGACCTAGCGGGGGATACAGCACAGATACGCAGTATTTT. Translation gives CASSQGPSGGYSTDTQYF.

This sequence joins TRBV4-3 and TRBJ2-7; D unresolved. This CDR3 is built from 16 residues. Trimming pared 1 base from V and 5 bases from J, leaving 18 bases between. CDR1 LGHNA and CDR2 YSLEER come from the germline V gene. The CDR3 loop is CASSQGIKFPSHEQYF. The CDR3 bases are TGCGCCAGCAGCCAAGGGATTAAGTTCCCATCCCACGAGCAGTACTTC.

Only a few counts were recorded for this clonotype. The chain links TRBV20-1 to TRBJ2-3, with a possible D match to TRBD2 (6 bases). Germline V gene sequence: CDR1 DFQATT, CDR2 SNEGSKA (reference sequence). The length of the CDR3 is 13 residues. With 3 bases removed from V and 4 bases from J, the gap between germline ends came to 11 bases. CDR3 in amino acids: CSASGGVPDTQYF. The DNA for the CDR3 is TGCAGTGCTAGCGGGGGAGTCCCAGATACGCAGTATTTT.

Ten or more counts support this clonotype. The chain has TRBV7-2 and TRBJ2-1; no clear D. V gave up 5 bases and J gave up 3 bases, with 14 bases separating them. The CDR3 has 15 amino acids. Germline-derived CDR1 and CDR2 are SGHTA and FQGNSA. The CDR3 bases are TGTGCCAGCAGCCCCCAAGGGTTCCGCTACAATGAGCAGTTCTTC. This translates into CASSPQGFRYNEQFF.

A few counts support this clonotype. The rearrangement joins TRBV4-3 to TRBJ2-7; D may be TRBD2 (5 bases). The DNA end lines up better with TRBJ2-5; the J call may be wrong. The V gene's germline CDR1 is LGHNA and CDR2 YSLEER. The CDR3 is made up of 15 amino acids. This CDR3 is CASSQELAILETQYF. In DNA, the CDR3 is TGCGCCAGCAGCCAAGAGCTAGCAATACTGGAGACCCAGTACTTC.

This clonotype has a handful of counts. The junction and the germline gene differ at one end; a read error may be behind it. The J gene is TRBJ2-7, the V gene TRBV5-1, with D unresolved. The DNA end favors TRBJ2-5, so the J call may be wrong. CDR3 length: 14 amino acids. CDR1 is SGHRS and CDR2 is YFSETQ in the germline V gene. CDR3 coding DNA: TGTGCCAGCAGCTTGACCGACCAAGGGGAGACCCAGTACTTC. Translated: CASSLTDQGETQYF.

The table lists this clonotype with a few counts. The rearrangement links TRBV7-8 to TRBJ2-1; the D is unclear. CDR3 length: 12 residues. The ends were cut back, 2 bases at V and 8 bases at J, with 7 bases in the middle. Looked up from germline, CDR1 is SGHVS and CDR2 is FQNEAQ. For the CDR3, the DNA is TGTGCCAGCAGCTTAAGGGTGGATGAGCAGTTCTTC. This codes for CASSLRVDEQFF.

This clonotype was counted only a few times. The chain carries TRBV15 and TRBJ2-5; possibly TRBD2 for D (6 bases). The CDR3 runs to 13 residues. Trimming removed 0 bases from V and 13 bases from J, with 15 bases in between. CDR1 and CDR2 (germline): LNHNV, YYDKDF (reference sequence). CDR3 coding DNA: TGTGCCACCAGCAGAGATGGCGGGACCGCGCCGTACTTC. It yields the protein CATSRDGGTAPYF.

V and J are TRBV25-1 and TRBJ1-2, with D hard to call. V gave up 11 bases and J gave up 2 bases, with 9 bases separating them. CDR1 MGHDK and CDR2 SYGVNS come from the germline V gene. This CDR3 region has 11 residues. This CDR3 is CAAAGNYGYTF. CDR3 sequence (DNA): TGTGCCGCCGCGGGAAACTATGGCTACACCTTC.

This clonotype was found a few times. The chain joins TRBV7-2 to TRBJ1-1; no clear D. Deletions cut 5 bases from V and 4 bases from J, with 5 bases between. This CDR3 has 11 amino acids. Per the germline V gene, CDR1 is SGHTA and CDR2 is FQGNSA. The CDR3 region is CASSVGTEAFF. The CDR3 DNA sequence: TGTGCCAGCAGCGTCGGCACTGAAGCTTTCTTT.

The sample holds a few counts of this clonotype. This chain joins TRBV9 and TRBJ2-1; maybe TRBD1 (5 bases). Trimming removed 2 bases at V and 9 bases at J, with 12 bases between. CDR3 length: 13 residues. Germline V gene sequence: CDR1 SGDLS, CDR2 YYNGEE. The CDR3 loop reads CASSVQGNVEQFF. In nucleotides, the CDR3 is TGTGCCAGCAGCGTCCAGGGTAACGTTGAGCAGTTCTTC. Full variable domain (outside the CDR3, taken from reference TRBV9 and TRBJ2-1): DSGVTQTPKHLITATGQRVTLRCSPRSGDLSVYWYQQSLDQGLQFLIQYYNGEERAKGNILERFSAQQFPDLHSELNLSSLELGDSALYFCASSVQGNVEQFFGPGTRLTVL.

The chain has TRBV5-4 and TRBJ2-3; tentatively, D is TRBD1 (6 bases). The CDR3 totals 15 residues. Germline lookup yields CDR1 SGHNT and CDR2 YYREEE (reference sequence). V lost 6 bases, J lost 6 bases, and 20 bases lay in between. CDR3 region: CASTLRQDPRDTQYF. The CDR3 nucleotides read TGTGCCAGCACCCTTCGACAGGACCCACGGGATACGCAGTATTTT.

The chain combines TRBV25-1 with TRBJ1-2; the D is unclear. CDR1 and CDR2 from the germline V gene are MGHDK and SYGVNS. V dropped 3 bases and J dropped 5 bases, with 1 base sitting between them. The CDR3 is 10 amino acids. The CDR3 region has the DNA TGTGCCAGCAGTGATTATGGCTACACCTTC. Amino acid sequence: CASSDYGYTF.

V usage is TRBV28 and J usage is TRBJ2-3; either TRBD1 or TRBD2 may supply D (5 bases each). V lost 7 bases and J lost 7, with 18 bases in between. This CDR3 region has 14 residues. The germline V gene encodes CDR1 MDHEN and CDR2 SYDVKM. The chain's CDR3 is CASTGDRRKHTQYF. CDR3 in DNA: TGTGCCAGCACCGGGGACCGGCGTAAACATACGCAGTATTTT.

The chain uses TRBV2 and TRBJ1-5, with a tentative D call TRBD1 (5 bases). The V end was cut by 7 bases, the J end by 5 bases, with 15 bases between. This CDR3 contains 14 residues. The germline V gene encodes CDR1 SNHLY and CDR2 FYNNEI. The CDR3 region has the DNA TGTGCCAGCACCGACACGGGGGGATATCAGCCCCAGCATTTT. Translation: CASTDTGGYQPQHF.